These 29 T cell receptor beta chains were all obtained from the same sample, sequenced in a study of control samples from healthy donors and cancer patients. Measured with immunoSEQ multiplex PCR; TCRdb has only the in-frame clones, and not every one. The sample has roughly 130,000 clones; 75% to 90% are singletons. The source material was blood. These receptors were taken from a woman in her 30s in good health.

The genes are TRBV24-1 and TRBJ2-5, with D possibly matching TRBD2 (7 bases). Trimming cost V 9 bases and J 3 bases, with 22 bases left between them. CDR3 size: 16 residues. CDR1 and CDR2 (germline): KGHDR, SFDVKD. The CDR3 DNA sequence: TGTGCCACCGGTACCAACAGGGCGGCGGGGGAAGAGACCCAGTACTTC. Translation: CATGTNRAAGEETQYF.

The chain links TRBV7-7 to TRBJ2-5; 11 bases match TRBD1. CDR1 SSHAT and CDR2 FNYEAQ come from the germline V gene (reference sequence). J was trimmed by 5 bases and V by 5 bases; bases with no gene match: 4. CDR3 size: 14 residues. The CDR3 DNA follows: TGTGCCAGCAGCACCGGGACAGGGGGGGAGACCCAGTACTTC. Amino acid sequence: CASSTGTGGETQYF.

The rearrangement joins TRBV15 to TRBJ1-1; D not certain. Germline V gives CDR1 LNHNV, CDR2 YYDKDF (reference sequence). V was pared by 2 bases and J by 3 bases, with 7 bases between. The CDR3 has 13 residues. The CDR3 DNA is TGTGCCACCAGCAGAAGACGGGACACTGAAGCTTTCTTT. It encodes CATSRRRDTEAFF. The whole variable domain, remainder taken from reference TRBV15 and TRBJ1-1, is DAMVIQNPRYQVTQFGKPVTLSCSQTLNHNVMYWYQQKSSQAPKLLFHYYDKDFNNEADTPDNFQSRRPNTSFCFLDIRSPGLGDTAMYLCATSRRRDTEAFFGQGTRLTVV.

The chain is built from TRBV11-2 and TRBJ2-2, with D perhaps matching TRBD1 or TRBD2 (5 bases each). The CDR3 runs 18 residues. From germline, CDR1 is SGHAT and CDR2 FQNNGV. V was trimmed by 1 base and J by 0 bases, leaving 15 bases between them. DNA of the CDR3: TGTGCCAGCAGCTTAGGGGCGCCGGGGCCACCGAACACCGGGGAGCTGTTTTTT. It translates to CASSLGAPGPPNTGELFF.

This chain links TRBV2 with TRBJ1-1; TRBD1 matches 7 bases. Trimming took 11 bases from V and 1 from J; bases not matched to a gene: 7. Germline lookup yields CDR1 SNHLY and CDR2 FYNNEI. The CDR3 length is 13 residues. The CDR3 spells CAGRTGWNTEAFF. For the CDR3, the DNA is TGTGCCGGACGGACAGGCTGGAACACTGAAGCTTTCTTT.

The genes are TRBV19 and TRBJ1-6, with D possibly TRBD1 on 6 matching bases. The germline CDR1 and CDR2 sequences are LNHDA and SQIVND (reference sequence). V gave up 8 bases and J gave up 7 bases, with 12 bases separating them. CDR3 size: 13 residues. CDR3 DNA: TGTGCCAGTCGGGACACCCTAAATTCACCCCTCCACTTT. Protein: CASRDTLNSPLHF.

The rearrangement links TRBV7-9 to TRBJ2-7, with 16 bases matching TRBD2. The V and J ends lost 5 bases and 2 bases, in that order; junction bases with no gene match: 9. Germline V lookup: CDR1 SEHNR, CDR2 FQNEAQ (reference sequence). There are 18 residues in the CDR3. In DNA, the CDR3 is TGTGCCAGCAGCCACACGGGACTAGCGGGAGGGCCCCCCTACGAGCAGTACTTC. It codes for CASSHTGLAGGPPYEQYF. Based on the CDR3 plus reference TRBV7-9 and TRBJ2-7, the full variable domain is DTGVSQNPRHKITKRGQNVTFRCDPISEHNRLYWYRQTLGQGPEFLTYFQNEAQLEKSRLLSDRFSAERPKGSFSTLEIQRTEQGDSAMYLCASSHTGLAGGPPYEQYFGPGTRLTVT.

V gene TRBV10-2 combines with J gene TRBJ2-3, with 7 bases matching TRBD2. Germline CDR1 is WSHSY and CDR2 is SAAADI. This CDR3 region has 21 residues. Losses at the gene ends were 0 bases for V and 0 bases for J; bases not matched to a gene: 18. The CDR3 here is CASSESPGGGASGTSTDTQYF. The DNA for the CDR3 is TGCGCCAGCAGTGAGTCTCCTGGGGGTGGGGCTAGCGGAACTAGCACAGATACGCAGTATTTT.

V gene TRBV19 combines with J gene TRBJ1-5; D gene unclear. The V gene lost 4 bases and the J gene lost 3 bases, with 13 bases spanning the gap. The germline gives CDR1 LNHDA, CDR2 SQIVND (reference sequence). The CDR3 sequence is 15 residues long. CDR3 nucleotides: TGTGCCAGTAGTACCCCGGCAGGCCTCAATCAGCCCCAGCATTTT. This translates into CASSTPAGLNQPQHF.

This rearrangement joins TRBV9 to TRBJ1-1, with D uncertain. Trimming left V 0 bases short and J 1 base short, with 7 bases between. Per germline, CDR1 SGDLS and CDR2 YYNGEE. This CDR3 has 14 amino acids. This CDR3 is CASSVGLSNTEAFF. For the CDR3, the DNA is TGTGCCAGCAGCGTAGGTCTATCGAACACTGAAGCTTTCTTT.

The gene calls are TRBV4-1 and TRBJ2-3, with D perhaps TRBD2 (5 bases). Germline V gives CDR1 MGHRA, CDR2 YSYEKL. This CDR3 spans 16 amino acids. The V end lost 4 bases, the J end lost 7 bases, and 21 bases lay between the germline ends. The CDR3 sequence is CASSPYEEAPVNTQYF. The CDR3, as DNA: TGCGCCAGCAGCCCTTACGAGGAGGCCCCAGTGAATACGCAGTATTTT.

This clone turned up a few times. In DNA, the CDR3 is TGTGCCAGCAGTGCAAACCGGGACGGGATCGGCTACACCTTC. Protein sequence: CASSANRDGIGYTF. The gene calls are TRBV25-1 and TRBJ1-2; tentative D call: TRBD1 (5 bases). The CDR3 contains 14 residues. Germline CDR1 and CDR2: MGHDK and SYGVNS. V lost 4 bases and J 8 bases, leaving 17 bases between the germline ends.

This sequence joins TRBV18 and TRBJ1-2; the match to TRBD1 covers 8 bases. J gave up 6 bases and V 3 bases, and 6 bases lay outside the gene matches. The germline gives CDR1 KGHSH, CDR2 LQKENI. The CDR3 spans 14 residues. For the CDR3, the DNA is TGTGCCAGCTCACCGTCGGGACAGGCACATGGCTACACCTTC. Translating gives CASSPSGQAHGYTF. Combining the CDR3 with reference TRBV18 and TRBJ1-2 gives the whole variable domain NAGVMQNPRHLVRRRGQEARLRCSPMKGHSHVYWYRQLPEEGLKFMVYLQKENIIDESGMPKERFSAEFPKEGPSILRIQQVVRGDSAAYFCASSPSGQAHGYTFGSGTRLTVV.

This clone was found once. The gene calls are TRBV3-1 (or the pseudogene TRBV3-2) and TRBJ2-7; D may match TRBD1 or TRBD2 (5 bases each). Germline loops: CDR1 LGHDT, CDR2 YNNKEL (reference sequence). V lost 1 base and J 12 bases, leaving 10 bases between the germline ends. CDR3 length: 11 residues. The CDR3 reads CASSQGGSPYF. The CDR3 DNA sequence: TGTGCCAGCAGCCAAGGGGGGAGTCCGTACTTC.

The CDR3 reads CAWAAGTGGQPQHF. The CDR3 DNA follows: TGTGCCTGGGCTGCCGGGACAGGAGGGCAGCCCCAGCATTTT. This chain links TRBV30 with TRBJ1-5; 8 bases line up with TRBD1. The CDR3 covers 14 residues. Germline V gene sequence: CDR1 GTSNPN, CDR2 SVGIG (reference sequence). V shed 5 bases, J shed 7 bases, and the junction held 10 bases outside the gene matches.

This clone was seen only a few times. The genes are TRBV7-9 and TRBJ1-4; 9 nucleotides agree with TRBD1. This CDR3 contains 16 residues. V was pared by 3 bases and J by 6 bases, with 8 bases of the junction left unmatched. Germline CDR1 is SEHNR and CDR2 is FQNEAQ (reference sequence). CDR3 protein: CASSFTSGTGYEKLFF. The CDR3 nucleotides read TGTGCCAGCAGCTTTACCTCCGGGACAGGGTATGAAAAACTGTTTTTT.

V is TRBV6-1 and J is TRBJ1-2, with 7 bases that match TRBD1. With V trimmed by 1 base and J by 4 bases, 6 bases remained unmatched. The CDR3 is made up of 15 amino acids. CDR1 is MNHNS and CDR2 is SASEGT in the germline V gene. The CDR3 DNA reads as TGTGCCAGCAGTGAAGGAGGGGGCGCGTCCTATGGCTACACCTTC. It specifies CASSEGGGASYGYTF.

The rearrangement joins TRBV2 to TRBJ1-5, with a tentative D call TRBD1 (6 bases). Germline CDR1 SNHLY, CDR2 FYNNEI. Deletions cut 6 bases from V and 6 bases from J, with 15 bases between. This CDR3 spans 14 amino acids. CDR3 sequence (DNA): TGTGCCAGCAGCCGAAGACAGGAAAGTCAGCCCCAGCATTTT. This gives the protein CASSRRQESQPQHF.

The chain has TRBV7-9 and TRBJ1-4, with D unclear. Trimming cost V 1 base and J 8 bases, with 8 bases left between them. Germline V gives CDR1 SEHNR, CDR2 FQNEAQ (reference sequence). The CDR3 loop spans 13 amino acids. CDR3 protein: CASSLDSQEKLFF. The CDR3, as DNA: TGTGCCAGCAGCTTAGATAGCCAGGAAAAACTGTTTTTT.

The chain carries TRBV9 and TRBJ2-3; D perhaps matches TRBD2 (6 bases). Germline V gene sequence: CDR1 SGDLS, CDR2 YYNGEE. This CDR3 contains 16 residues. V was cut by 2 bases and J by 4 bases, with 17 bases left in between. The CDR3 spells CASSVGLDRGADTQYF. The CDR3 nucleotides are TGTGCCAGCAGCGTGGGACTCGACCGGGGCGCAGATACGCAGTATTTT.

The chain is built from TRBV6-5 and TRBJ1-5; TRBD1 matches 9 bases. Germline-derived CDR1 and CDR2 are MNHEY and SVGAGI. V shed 5 bases and J 6 bases; nucleotides not matched to a gene: 8. The CDR3 runs to 15 residues. Here the CDR3 DNA reads TGTGCCAGCAGTCTGGGACAGGGTACCATTCAGCCCCAGCATTTT. Its translation is CASSLGQGTIQPQHF.

V is TRBV19 and J is TRBJ2-2, with 12 positions matching TRBD2. V was pared by 7 bases and J by 8 bases, with 5 bases of the junction left unmatched. The CDR3 length is 14 residues. Germline lookup yields CDR1 LNHDA and CDR2 SQIVND (reference sequence). CDR3 DNA: TGTGCCAGTAATCTAGCGGGAGGGTATGGGGAGCTGTTTTTT. Translation gives CASNLAGGYGELFF.

The V and J genes are TRBV6-1 and TRBJ2-3; TRBD2 agrees at 13 bases. This CDR3 contains 17 residues. Germline V gives CDR1 MNHNS, CDR2 SASEGT. V dropped 2 bases and J dropped 4; count of bases not matched to a gene: 6. This CDR3 reads CASSEHPGLAGADTQYF. The CDR3 nucleotides read TGTGCCAGCAGTGAACACCCAGGACTAGCGGGAGCAGATACGCAGTATTTT.

This clone has a single count. The chain joins TRBV28 to TRBJ1-5; weak D call: TRBD1 (5 bases). The CDR3 runs 13 residues. Germline-derived CDR1 and CDR2 are MDHEN and SYDVKM. Between the trimmed V and J ends, which lost 7 bases and 5 bases, there was a span of 12 bases. As DNA, the CDR3 is TGTGCCAGCATCCAGGGAGGCGATCAGCCCCAGCATTTT. Its translation is CASIQGGDQPQHF.

This clone came up once. The J gene is TRBJ2-3, the V gene TRBV18, with D perhaps TRBD1 (6 bases). V was shortened by 3 bases and J by 4 bases, with 8 bases between the two germline ends. Germline V CDR1 and CDR2: KGHSH, LQKENI. The CDR3 totals 13 residues. Here the CDR3 reads CASSPGQPDTQYF. For the CDR3, the DNA is TGTGCCAGCTCACCCGGACAGCCAGATACGCAGTATTTT.

The chain employs TRBV28 and TRBJ1-2; D uncertain. Per germline, CDR1 MDHEN and CDR2 SYDVKM. The CDR3 runs 11 residues. Deletions cut 2 bases from V and 4 bases from J, with 2 bases between. The CDR3 bases are TGTGCCAGCAGTTTACTCTATGGCTACACCTTC. This gives the protein CASSLLYGYTF.

The chain joins TRBV6-5 to TRBJ2-7; 10 positions match TRBD1. Germline V gene sequence: CDR1 MNHEY, CDR2 SVGAGI. This CDR3 has 15 residues. With V trimmed by 6 bases and J by 3 bases, 8 bases remained unmatched. CDR3 DNA sequence: TGTGCCAGCAGACACGGGGACAGGGGAGACTACGAGCAGTACTTC. Translation: CASRHGDRGDYEQYF.

There are a few counts of this clone. Within the sample, other DNA sequences also encode this same CDR3. V is TRBV3-1 (or the pseudogene TRBV3-2) and J is TRBJ1-3, with D unclear. Germline CDR1 is LGHDT and CDR2 is YNNKEL (reference sequence). The CDR3 covers 11 residues. V shed 5 bases and J shed 1 base, with 0 bases lying between them. This CDR3 reads CASSSGNTIYF. For the CDR3, the DNA is TGTGCCAGCAGCTCTGGAAACACCATATATTTT.

This rearrangement joins TRBV28 to TRBJ2-7; D is unresolved. Trimming pared 1 base from V and 6 bases from J, leaving 1 base between. Germline V lookup: CDR1 MDHEN, CDR2 SYDVKM. This CDR3 comprises 10 residues. The CDR3 DNA reads as TGTGCCAGCAGTTTATTCGAGCAGTACTTC. Amino acids: CASSLFEQYF. Complete variable domain (other parts from reference TRBV28 and TRBJ2-7): DVKVTQSSRYLVKRTGEKVFLECVQDMDHENMFWYRQDPGLGLRLIYFSYDVKMKEKGDIPEGYSVSREKKERFSLILESASTNQTSMYLCASSLFEQYFGPGTRLTVT.